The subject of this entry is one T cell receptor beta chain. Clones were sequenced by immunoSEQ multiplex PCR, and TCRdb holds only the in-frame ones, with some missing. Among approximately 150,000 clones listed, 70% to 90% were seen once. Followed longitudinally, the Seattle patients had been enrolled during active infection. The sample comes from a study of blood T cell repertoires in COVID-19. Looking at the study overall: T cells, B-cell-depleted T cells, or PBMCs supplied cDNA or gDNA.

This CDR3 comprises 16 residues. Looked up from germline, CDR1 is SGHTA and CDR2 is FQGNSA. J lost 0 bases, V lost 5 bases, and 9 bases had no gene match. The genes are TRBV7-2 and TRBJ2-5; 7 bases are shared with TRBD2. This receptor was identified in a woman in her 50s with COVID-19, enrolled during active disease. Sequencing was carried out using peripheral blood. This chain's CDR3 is CASSQRLAVYQETQYF. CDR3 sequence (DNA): TGTGCCAGCAGCCAGCGACTAGCAGTGTACCAAGAGACCCAGTACTTC.